This T cell receptor (beta chain) was captured by sequencing in a study of CD8 T cells in Susac syndrome (dated by TCRdb to the late 2010s). With respect to the entire study: Among the Susac syndrome patients who were sequenced, clinically active disease was present in five or six and clinical remission was observed in roughly 8. At blood withdrawal, Susac syndrome patients were therapy-naive, treated with corticosteroids (with IVIg additionally given to some), or treated with IVIg alone. Repertoire sequencing was used to test whether CD8+ T cell activation and differentiation in Susac syndrome was antigen driven. Beyond this particular receptor, the publication reports: In patients with Susac syndrome, the CD4+ T cell repertoire showed no detectable clonal expansion. The study acknowledged that relatively few individuals were included in the TCR sequencing and HLA analysis.

Peripheral blood CD8+ and CD4+ T cells from healthy donors, Susac syndrome patients and multiple sclerosis patients were profiled by high-throughput TCR beta sequencing. The Susac syndrome patients fulfilled recently defined diagnostic criteria for either definite or probable disease. Bulk CD8+ and CD4+ T cells were purified magnetically by negative isolation, whereas CD8+ TEMRA cells were enriched by FACS. Blood was drawn into EDTA tubes, processed within 24 hours, and PBMCs were isolated by density gradient centrifugation. PBMCs intended for TCR sequencing were frozen in liquid nitrogen and were later thawed in a 37 degrees C water bath. The sorted or isolated CD4+, CD8+ and CD8+ TEMRA cells had a purity of 90% or higher. RNA was extracted using the RNeasy kit, and 0.5 to 1 microgram was reverse transcribed with random hexamers. The immunoSEQ multiplex PCR assay, covering 54 Vbeta and 13 Jbeta segments, was used to amplify TCR beta CDR3 regions. PCR amplification bias was corrected by using a synthetic template baseline for primer optimization and computational correction. The source study handled its data this way. Only productive sequences were kept, with reads annotated to V, D and J genes according to IMGT and analyzed in immunoSEQ Analyzer. To calculate clonality, Shannon entropy was normalized by log2 of the number of productive unique sequences and then subtracted from one. For each patient and control, public and private clones were evaluated within the 100 most prevalent clones. Clones were defined as Susac-specific when absent from the healthy and MS cohorts, from some 1,100 published viral clones and from other ImmuneACCESS disease sequences. TCRdb trimmed the raw reads at Q25, called clones with MiXCR and kept productive beta chains. A single entry per CDR3 protein holds the most common genes and DNA from its merged rows. The V and J calls and clone size are TCRdb's, not the authors'. Present in this sample are 150,000 to 200,000 distinct CDR3 sequences, 90% to 95% of which were seen just once. The ten top clones hold 0.1% to 0.12% of the sample.

With respect to this clonotype: Which antigen it targets is not known. Per-base quality was not reported, and no clone a single base away is much larger than it.

For this chain, trimming is 4 bases at the V end and 7 bases at the J end, and the number of junction bases without a gene match is 12. From the cysteine up to the phenylalanine, the CDR3 has a length of 15 residues. Of all the DNA, just the CDR3 is kept, 45 bases in frame from base 1. From the germline V gene (reference sequence), CDR1 is DFQATT and CDR2 is SNEGSKA. The sequence came from a human donor with Susac syndrome. The sequencing input was CD4+ T cells from PBMCs. The sequence links TRBV20-1 to TRBJ2-1, with TRBD2 identical over 8 junction bases. The CDR3 reads CSANPGTRVGNEQFF. The nucleotide sequence is given as TGCAGTGCTAACCCCGGGACTAGGGTTGGGAATGAGCAGTTCTTC.